The sequence of this T cell receptor beta chain was determined in a study of blood T cell repertoires in COVID-19. Turning to the study itself: Donors in the United States, Italy and Spain gave samples during acute or convalescent COVID-19. PBMCs, B-cell-depleted T cells, or T cells provided the cDNA or gDNA that made up the material.

The germline gives CDR1 SQVTM, CDR2 ANQGSEA. V gave up 5 bases and J gave up 1 base, with 17 bases separating them. CDR3 length: 15 amino acids. Study processing details: Reference gene primer amplification gave estimated nucleated cell counts. Here immunoSEQ multiplex PCR was the method, and the copy in TCRdb shows in-frame clones only, minus some. V, J and clone size were drawn from that table, and D and trimming were deduced from the DNA. The sample carries some 120,000 clones, around four fifths recorded once. The sequenced material came from peripheral blood. This clonotype was sampled from a man aged 30 to 39 with acute or convalescent COVID-19. The V gene is TRBV29-1, the J gene TRBJ1-1; D possibly corresponds to TRBD1 (6 bases). The CDR3 reads CSVRTTGPTNTEAFF. For the CDR3, the DNA is TGCAGCGTTCGCACGACAGGACCTACGAACACTGAAGCTTTCTTT.